These 19 T cell receptor beta chains share one sample of origin, sequenced in a study of blood T cell repertoires in COVID-19 (dated by TCRdb to the early 2020s). Libraries were constructed by the immunoSEQ multiplex PCR assay. TCRdb carries this immuneACCESS record with in-frame sequences only. Its versions omit some clonotypes, under half of them owing to an unresolved V gene in the studies checked, with the rest unexplained. The sample table records approximately 170,000 clones; around four fifths of these occur just once. The top ten hold roughly 8.8% of the sample. The sample was peripheral blood. The receptors were sampled from a woman older than 75 with COVID-19, enrolled during active disease.

The rearrangement links TRBV2 to TRBJ2-3; weak D call: TRBD2 (6 bases). This CDR3 spans 14 amino acids. Trimming took 8 bases from V and 6 from J, leaving 18 bases between them. Germline CDR1 is SNHLY and CDR2 is FYNNEI. CDR3 amino acids: CASRKRALLDTQYF. CDR3 nucleotides: TGTGCCAGCCGGAAGCGGGCTCTGCTGGATACGCAGTATTTT.

As to this clone: The same CDR3 is also encoded by other DNA sequences in this sample. The V and J genes are TRBV6-5 and TRBJ1-3; 8 nucleotides line up with TRBD1. Losses at the gene ends were 5 bases for V and 2 bases for J; bases not matched to a gene: 2. This CDR3 is built from 14 residues. The germline gives CDR1 MNHEY, CDR2 SVGAGI. CDR3 protein: CASSRTGTGNTIYF. The CDR3 region has the DNA TGTGCCAGCAGTAGGACAGGGACTGGAAACACCATATATTTT.

V and J are TRBV10-3 and TRBJ1-5, with 8 bases lining up with TRBD1. The CDR3 is 16 residues long. The V gene's germline CDR1 is ENHRY and CDR2 SYGVKD. V was pared by 3 bases and J by 7 bases, with 11 bases of the junction left unmatched. The CDR3 bases are TGTGCCATCAGTGACTCCGGGACAGGCCTTAGGCAGCCCCAGCATTTT. As protein: CAISDSGTGLRQPQHF.

The chain has TRBV9 and TRBJ2-7; tentatively, D is TRBD2 (6 bases). Germline V gene data show CDR1 as SGDLS and CDR2 as YYNGEE. With 1 base removed from V and 7 bases from J, the gap between germline ends came to 12 bases. The CDR3 runs 13 residues. CDR3 amino acids: CASSVNPEGEQYF. DNA of the CDR3: TGTGCCAGCAGCGTAAACCCGGAGGGGGAGCAGTACTTC. Filled out from reference TRBV9 and TRBJ2-7, the complete variable domain reads DSGVTQTPKHLITATGQRVTLRCSPRSGDLSVYWYQQSLDQGLQFLIQYYNGEERAKGNILERFSAQQFPDLHSELNLSSLELGDSALYFCASSVNPEGEQYFGPGTRLTVT.

The chain links TRBV18 to TRBJ1-3; no firm D call. Looked up from germline, CDR1 is KGHSH and CDR2 is LQKENI. The V end was cut by 6 bases, the J end by 0 bases, with 12 bases between. CDR3 length: 15 amino acids. The CDR3 reads CASSPGGSSGNTIYF. In nucleotides, the CDR3 is TGTGCCAGCTCTCCTGGCGGCAGCTCTGGAAACACCATATATTTT.

V gene TRBV27 combines with J gene TRBJ1-3; 7 bases agree with TRBD1. The J segment lost 2 bases and the V segment lost 2 bases, leaving 3 bases of the junction unmatched. The germline V gene has CDR1 MNHEY and CDR2 SMNVEV (reference sequence). This CDR3 region has 15 residues. DNA for the CDR3: TGTGCCAGCAGTTTAACCGGGACAGCTGGAAACACCATATATTTT. Translating gives CASSLTGTAGNTIYF.

The chain uses TRBV19 and TRBJ2-5; TRBD2 agrees at 12 bases. The CDR3 is 15 amino acids. Losses at the gene ends were 6 bases for V and 5 bases for J; bases not matched to a gene: 7. Germline values: CDR1 LNHDA, CDR2 SQIVND (reference sequence). CDR3 in amino acids: CASSPPGTSGETQYF. In nucleotides, the CDR3 is TGTGCCAGTAGCCCCCCCGGGACTAGCGGGGAGACCCAGTACTTC.

The chain uses TRBV6-6 and TRBJ1-5, with D possibly being TRBD1 (6 bases). The V gene lost 6 bases and the J gene lost 3 bases, with 18 bases spanning the gap. Germline values: CDR1 MNHNY, CDR2 SVGAGI (reference sequence). This CDR3 comprises 16 residues. In DNA, the CDR3 is TGTGCCAGCAGCGAAACCAGGGGACCGAACAATCAGCCCCAGCATTTT. This sequence encodes CASSETRGPNNQPQHF.

The chain links TRBV7-9 to TRBJ2-2; maybe TRBD1 (7 bases). Germline V gene lookup returns CDR1 SEHNR and CDR2 FQNEAQ (reference sequence). The CDR3 sequence is 15 residues long. Trimming removed 3 bases from V and 3 bases from J, with 11 bases in between. The CDR3 sequence is CASSLAGGYTGELFF. DNA of the CDR3: TGTGCCAGCAGCTTGGCAGGGGGGTACACCGGGGAGCTGTTTTTT. Full variable domain (missing parts from reference TRBV7-9 and TRBJ2-2): DTGVSQNPRHKITKRGQNVTFRCDPISEHNRLYWYRQTLGQGPEFLTYFQNEAQLEKSRLLSDRFSAERPKGSFSTLEIQRTEQGDSAMYLCASSLAGGYTGELFFGEGSRLTVL.

J is TRBJ2-5 and V is TRBV3-1 (or the pseudogene TRBV3-2), with 10 bases fitting TRBD1. Germline V gives CDR1 LGHDT, CDR2 YNNKEL (reference sequence). J gave up 8 bases and V 6 bases, and 9 bases lay outside the gene matches. The CDR3 has 14 residues. The CDR3 nucleotides are TGTGCCAGCAGGCCCCACGGACAGGGGGACACCCAGTACTTC. It translates to CASRPHGQGDTQYF.

About this clone: Other DNA sequences of this sample code for an identical CDR3. The J gene is TRBJ2-2, the V gene TRBV24-1; D is undetermined. Looked up from germline, CDR1 is KGHDR and CDR2 is SFDVKD. The CDR3 contains 13 residues. The V end lost 2 bases, the J end lost 5 bases, and 5 bases lay between the germline ends. The CDR3 sequence is CATSDSYTGELFF. As DNA, the CDR3 is TGTGCCACCAGTGATTCCTATACCGGGGAGCTGTTTTTT.

The chain combines TRBV5-1 with TRBJ2-3; no firm D call. There are 14 residues in the CDR3. Trimming stripped 4 bases from V and 1 base from J, with 10 bases between. Germline V gives CDR1 SGHRS, CDR2 YFSETQ. CDR3 sequence (DNA): TGCGCCAGCAGCCCGACTTCAGGCACAGATACGCAGTATTTT. Amino acids: CASSPTSGTDTQYF.

The chain couples TRBV5-1 to TRBJ1-5; 7 bases match TRBD1. The CDR3 sequence is 15 residues long. With V trimmed by 0 bases and J by 6 bases, 6 bases remained unmatched. Germline CDR1 and CDR2: SGHRS and YFSETQ. CDR3 region: CASSLATGFGQPQHF. The CDR3 coding sequence is TGCGCCAGCAGCTTGGCGACAGGGTTTGGTCAGCCCCAGCATTTT.

The chain joins TRBV15 to TRBJ2-7; D perhaps matches TRBD1 (6 bases). The CDR3 totals 16 residues. V lost 1 base and J lost 3, with 16 bases in between. Per germline, CDR1 LNHNV and CDR2 YYDKDF (reference sequence). The CDR3 spells CATSRGPGTPSYEQYF. The CDR3 DNA reads TGTGCCACCAGCAGAGGCCCCGGGACACCAAGCTACGAGCAGTACTTC.

J is TRBJ1-1 and V is TRBV5-1; D uncertain. Germline-derived CDR1 and CDR2 are SGHRS and YFSETQ. Trimming pared 0 bases from V and 0 bases from J, leaving 6 bases between. The CDR3 is made up of 14 amino acids. CDR3: CASSLGGMNTEAFF. In DNA form, the CDR3 reads TGCGCCAGCAGCTTGGGCGGTATGAACACTGAAGCTTTCTTT.

The CDR3 coding sequence is TGTGCCAGCAAGACAGAATATAATTCACCCCTCCACTTT. This encodes CASKTEYNSPLHF. The genes are TRBV12-3 or TRBV12-4 and TRBJ1-6, with D possibly matching TRBD1 (5 bases). The ends were cut back, 7 bases at V and 4 bases at J, with 8 bases in the middle. The CDR3 consists of 13 residues.

In DNA form, the CDR3 reads TGTGCCAGTAGTATTAGAAACTATGGCTACACCTTC. Amino acids: CASSIRNYGYTF. The chain recombines TRBV19 with TRBJ1-2, with no clear D. From germline, CDR1 is LNHDA and CDR2 SQIVND (reference sequence). V dropped 3 bases and J dropped 2 bases, with 4 bases sitting between them. The CDR3 has 12 amino acids.

The chain's CDR3 is CASSLGRGRNQPQHF. The CDR3 DNA sequence: TGTGCCAGCAGCCTGGGGAGGGGTAGGAATCAGCCCCAGCATTTT. The V gene is TRBV3-1 (or the pseudogene TRBV3-2), the J gene TRBJ1-5; possibly TRBD1 for D (5 bases). CDR3 length: 15 residues. V lost 4 bases and J 4 bases, leaving 14 bases between the germline ends. The germline gives CDR1 LGHDT, CDR2 YNNKEL (reference sequence).

This clone was counted a single time. V usage is TRBV6-5 and J usage is TRBJ1-5; the D gene is possibly TRBD1 (6 bases). The CDR3 has 15 amino acids. The germline V and J ends were trimmed by 6 bases and 6 bases, with 18 bases remaining between them. CDR1 and CDR2 from the germline V gene are MNHEY and SVGAGI. DNA of the CDR3: TGTGCCAGCAGGGCCCGGACAGAAACTTTTCAGCCCCAGCATTTT. Translated: CASRARTETFQPQHF.